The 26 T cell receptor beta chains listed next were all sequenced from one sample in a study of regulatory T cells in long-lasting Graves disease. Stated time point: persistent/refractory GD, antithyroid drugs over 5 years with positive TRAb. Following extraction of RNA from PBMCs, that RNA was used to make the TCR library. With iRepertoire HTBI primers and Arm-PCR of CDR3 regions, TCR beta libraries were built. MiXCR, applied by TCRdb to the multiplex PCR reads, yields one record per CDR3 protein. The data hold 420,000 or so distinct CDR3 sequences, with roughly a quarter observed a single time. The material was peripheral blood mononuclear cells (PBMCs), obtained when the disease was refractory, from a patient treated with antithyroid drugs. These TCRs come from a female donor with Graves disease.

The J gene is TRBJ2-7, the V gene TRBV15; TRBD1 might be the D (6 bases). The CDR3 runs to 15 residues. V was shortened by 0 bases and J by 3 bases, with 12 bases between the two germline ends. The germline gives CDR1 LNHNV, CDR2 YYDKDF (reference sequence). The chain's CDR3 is CATSRDRGPSYEQYF. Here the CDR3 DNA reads TGTGCCACCAGCAGAGACAGGGGTCCCAGCTACGAGCAGTACTTC. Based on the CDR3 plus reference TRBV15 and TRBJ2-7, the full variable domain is DAMVIQNPRYQVTQFGKPVTLSCSQTLNHNVMYWYQQKSSQAPKLLFHYYDKDFNNEADTPDNFQSRRPNTSFCFLDIRSPGLGDTAMYLCATSRDRGPSYEQYFGPGTRLTVT.

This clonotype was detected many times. Written as DNA, the CDR3 is TGCAGTGCCCGTAGCGGGAGGGGACAAGAGACCCAGTACTTC. This translates into CSARSGRGQETQYF. The rearrangement uses TRBV20-1 and TRBJ2-5; 11 bases agree with TRBD2. The CDR3 is 14 residues long. Germline V gene data show CDR1 as DFQATT and CDR2 as SNEGSKA (reference sequence). With 6 bases clipped from V and 2 bases from J, the junction kept 5 bases outside the gene matches.

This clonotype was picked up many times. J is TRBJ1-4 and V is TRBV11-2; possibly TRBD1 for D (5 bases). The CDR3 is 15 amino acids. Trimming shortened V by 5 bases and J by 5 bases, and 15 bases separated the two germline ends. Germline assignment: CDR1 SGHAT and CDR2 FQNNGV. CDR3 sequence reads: CASSTRQWTNEKLFF. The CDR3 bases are TGTGCCAGCAGCACGAGACAGTGGACGAATGAAAAACTGTTTTTT.

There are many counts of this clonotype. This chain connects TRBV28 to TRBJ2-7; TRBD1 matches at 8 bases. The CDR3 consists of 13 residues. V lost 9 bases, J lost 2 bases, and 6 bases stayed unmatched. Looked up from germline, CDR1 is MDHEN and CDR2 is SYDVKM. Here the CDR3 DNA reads TGTGCCAGTGGACAGGGTGATCCCTACGAGCAGTACTTC. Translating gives CASGQGDPYEQYF.

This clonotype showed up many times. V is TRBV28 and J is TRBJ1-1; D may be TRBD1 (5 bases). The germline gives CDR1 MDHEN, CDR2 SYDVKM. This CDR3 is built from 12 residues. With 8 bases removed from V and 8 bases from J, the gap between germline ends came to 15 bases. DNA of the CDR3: TGTGCCAGCCGCGAATCAGGGAGGGAAGCTTTCTTT. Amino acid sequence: CASRESGREAFF.

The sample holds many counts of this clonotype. The CDR3 DNA reads TGTGCCAGCAGTTTAGTTGGGTTCGCGGACACCGGGGAGCTGTTTTTT. Translating it yields CASSLVGFADTGELFF. The V call is TRBV28, the J call TRBJ2-2, with unresolved D. Per germline, CDR1 MDHEN and CDR2 SYDVKM. The V gene lost 2 bases and the J gene lost 3 bases, with 13 bases spanning the gap. The CDR3 contains 16 residues. The variable domain in full, completed from reference TRBV28 and TRBJ2-2, reads DVKVTQSSRYLVKRTGEKVFLECVQDMDHENMFWYRQDPGLGLRLIYFSYDVKMKEKGDIPEGYSVSREKKERFSLILESASTNQTSMYLCASSLVGFADTGELFFGEGSRLTVL.

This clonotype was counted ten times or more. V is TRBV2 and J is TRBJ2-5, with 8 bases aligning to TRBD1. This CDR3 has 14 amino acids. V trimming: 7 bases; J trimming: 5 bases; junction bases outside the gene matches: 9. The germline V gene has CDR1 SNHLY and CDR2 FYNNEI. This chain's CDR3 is CASTRQGRGETQYF. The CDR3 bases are TGTGCCAGCACCCGACAGGGGAGAGGCGAGACCCAGTACTTC.

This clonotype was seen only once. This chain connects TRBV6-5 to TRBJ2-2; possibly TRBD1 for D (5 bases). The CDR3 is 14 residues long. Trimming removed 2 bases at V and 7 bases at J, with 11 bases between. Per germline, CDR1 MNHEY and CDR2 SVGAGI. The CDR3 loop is CASSYGQGDGELFF. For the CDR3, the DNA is TGTGCCAGCAGTTACGGCCAAGGGGACGGGGAGCTGTTTTTT.

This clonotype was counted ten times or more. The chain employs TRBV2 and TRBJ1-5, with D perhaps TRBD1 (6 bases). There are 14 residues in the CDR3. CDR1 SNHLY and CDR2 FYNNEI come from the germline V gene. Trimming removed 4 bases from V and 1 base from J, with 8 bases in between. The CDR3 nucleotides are TGTGCCAGCAGTGTAAGGGGGAGCAATCAGCCCCAGCATTTT. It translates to CASSVRGSNQPQHF.

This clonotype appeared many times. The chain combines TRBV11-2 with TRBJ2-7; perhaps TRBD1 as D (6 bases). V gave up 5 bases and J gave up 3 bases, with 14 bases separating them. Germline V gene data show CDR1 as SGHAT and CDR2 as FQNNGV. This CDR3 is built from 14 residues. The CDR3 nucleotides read TGTGCCAGCAGCCCGACAGGTCCCAACTACGAGCAGTACTTC. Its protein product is CASSPTGPNYEQYF.

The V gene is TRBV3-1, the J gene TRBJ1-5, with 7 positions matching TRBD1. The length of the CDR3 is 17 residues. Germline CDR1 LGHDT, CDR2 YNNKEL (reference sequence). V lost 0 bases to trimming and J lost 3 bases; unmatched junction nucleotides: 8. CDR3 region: CASSQDRAGGYNQPQHF. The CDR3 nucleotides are TGTGCCAGCAGCCAAGATCGCGCAGGGGGGTACAATCAGCCCCAGCATTTT.

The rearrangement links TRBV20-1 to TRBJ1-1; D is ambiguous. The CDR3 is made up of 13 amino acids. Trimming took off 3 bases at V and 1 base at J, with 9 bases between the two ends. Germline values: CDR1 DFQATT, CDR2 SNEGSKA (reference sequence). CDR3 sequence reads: CSASIRRNTEAFF. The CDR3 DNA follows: TGCAGTGCTAGTATCAGGCGGAACACTGAAGCTTTCTTT.

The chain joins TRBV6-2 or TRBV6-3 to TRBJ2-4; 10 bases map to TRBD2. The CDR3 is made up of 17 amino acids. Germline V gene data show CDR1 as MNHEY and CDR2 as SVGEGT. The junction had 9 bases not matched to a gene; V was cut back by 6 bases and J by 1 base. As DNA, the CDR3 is TGTGCCAGCAGGGGCCAGCGGGAGGGCCTCGCCAAAAACATTCAGTACTTC. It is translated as CASRGQREGLAKNIQYF.

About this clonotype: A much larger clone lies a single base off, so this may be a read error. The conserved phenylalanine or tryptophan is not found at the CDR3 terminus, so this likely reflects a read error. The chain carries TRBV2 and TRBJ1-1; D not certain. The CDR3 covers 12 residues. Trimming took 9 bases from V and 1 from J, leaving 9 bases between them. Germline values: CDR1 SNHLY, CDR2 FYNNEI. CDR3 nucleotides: TGTGCCAGTAGGGTGGGGAACACTGAAGCTTTCTCT. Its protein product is CASRVGNTEAFS.

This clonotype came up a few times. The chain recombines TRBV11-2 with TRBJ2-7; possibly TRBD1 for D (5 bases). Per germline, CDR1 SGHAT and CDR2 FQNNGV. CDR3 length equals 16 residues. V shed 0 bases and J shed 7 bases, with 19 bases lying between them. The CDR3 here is CASSLDKGHARIEQYF. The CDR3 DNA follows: TGTGCCAGCAGCTTAGATAAGGGGCACGCCAGGATTGAGCAGTACTTC.

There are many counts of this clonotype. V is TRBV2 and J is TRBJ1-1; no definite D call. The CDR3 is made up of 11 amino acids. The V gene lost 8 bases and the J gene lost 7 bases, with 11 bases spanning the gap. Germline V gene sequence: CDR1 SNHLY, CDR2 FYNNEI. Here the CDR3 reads CASSSEFEAFF. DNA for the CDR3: TGTGCCAGCTCTAGCGAGTTTGAAGCTTTCTTT.

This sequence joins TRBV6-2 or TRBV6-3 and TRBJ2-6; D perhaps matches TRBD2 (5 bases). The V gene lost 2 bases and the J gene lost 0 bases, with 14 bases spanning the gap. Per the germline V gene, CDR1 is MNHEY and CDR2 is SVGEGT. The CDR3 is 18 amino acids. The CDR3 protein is CASSYVRGVSSGANVLTF. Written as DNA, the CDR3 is TGTGCCAGCAGTTACGTCCGGGGAGTTAGCTCTGGGGCCAACGTCCTGACTTTC.

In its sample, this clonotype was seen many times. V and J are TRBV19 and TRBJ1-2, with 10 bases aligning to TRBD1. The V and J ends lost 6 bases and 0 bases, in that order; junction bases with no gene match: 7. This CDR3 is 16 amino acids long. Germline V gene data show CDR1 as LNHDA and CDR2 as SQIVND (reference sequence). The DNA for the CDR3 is TGTGCCAGTAGGAGCCCCGGGACAGGGGCTAACTATGGCTACACCTTC. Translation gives CASRSPGTGANYGYTF.

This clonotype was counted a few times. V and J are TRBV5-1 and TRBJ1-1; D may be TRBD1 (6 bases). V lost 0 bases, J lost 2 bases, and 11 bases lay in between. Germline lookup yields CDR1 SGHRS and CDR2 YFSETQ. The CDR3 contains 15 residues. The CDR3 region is CASSLEGVLNTEAFF. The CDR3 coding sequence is TGCGCCAGCAGCTTGGAGGGGGTTCTAAACACTGAAGCTTTCTTT.

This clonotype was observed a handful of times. CDR3 loop: CASRRRRKTNEKLFF. The CDR3, as DNA: TGTGCCAGTAGACGCCGGAGGAAGACTAATGAAAAACTGTTTTTT. The J gene is TRBJ1-4, the V gene TRBV19; D unresolved. Germline V gene sequence: CDR1 LNHDA, CDR2 SQIVND (reference sequence). V shed 6 bases and J shed 2 bases, with 13 bases lying between them. The CDR3 covers 15 residues.

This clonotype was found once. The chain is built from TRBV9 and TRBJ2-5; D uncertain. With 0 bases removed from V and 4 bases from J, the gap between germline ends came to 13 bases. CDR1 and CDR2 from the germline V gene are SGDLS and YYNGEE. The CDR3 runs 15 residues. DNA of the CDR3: TGTGCCAGCAGCGTAGGGGCCCAGGTGGGAGAGACCCAGTACTTC. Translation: CASSVGAQVGETQYF.

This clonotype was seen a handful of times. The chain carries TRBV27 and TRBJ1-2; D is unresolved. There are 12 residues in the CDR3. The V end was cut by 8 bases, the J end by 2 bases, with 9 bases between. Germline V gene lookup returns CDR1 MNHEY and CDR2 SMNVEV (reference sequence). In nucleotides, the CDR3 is TGTGCCAGCCGGACGGAGAACTATGGCTACACCTTC. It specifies CASRTENYGYTF.

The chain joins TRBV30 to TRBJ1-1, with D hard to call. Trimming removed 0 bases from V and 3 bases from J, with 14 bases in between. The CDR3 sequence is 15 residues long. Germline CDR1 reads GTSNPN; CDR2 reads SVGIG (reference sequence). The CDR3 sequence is CAWSVYSGIDTEAFF. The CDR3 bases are TGTGCCTGGAGTGTATATTCTGGGATAGACACTGAAGCTTTCTTT.

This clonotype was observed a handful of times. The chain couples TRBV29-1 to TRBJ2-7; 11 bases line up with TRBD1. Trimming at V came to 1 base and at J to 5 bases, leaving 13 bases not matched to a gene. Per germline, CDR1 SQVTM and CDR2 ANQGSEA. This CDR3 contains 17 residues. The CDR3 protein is CSVEGFGTGGSLDEQYF. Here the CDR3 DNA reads TGCAGCGTTGAAGGTTTTGGGACAGGGGGTTCTCTGGACGAGCAGTACTTC.

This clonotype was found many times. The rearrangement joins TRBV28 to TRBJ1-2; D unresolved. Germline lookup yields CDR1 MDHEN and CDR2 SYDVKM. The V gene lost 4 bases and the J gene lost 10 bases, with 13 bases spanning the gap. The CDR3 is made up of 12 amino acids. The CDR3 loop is CASSSLGGVYTF. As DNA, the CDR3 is TGTGCCAGCAGTTCACTCGGTGGTGTCTACACCTTC.

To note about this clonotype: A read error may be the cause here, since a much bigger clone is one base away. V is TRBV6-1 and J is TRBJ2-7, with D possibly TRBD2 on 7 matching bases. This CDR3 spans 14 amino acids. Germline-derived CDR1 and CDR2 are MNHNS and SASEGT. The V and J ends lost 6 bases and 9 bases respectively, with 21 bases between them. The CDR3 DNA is TGTGCCAGCAGCAACCCTGGGGGGGCCCACGGGCAGTACTTC. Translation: CASSNPGGAHGQYF.